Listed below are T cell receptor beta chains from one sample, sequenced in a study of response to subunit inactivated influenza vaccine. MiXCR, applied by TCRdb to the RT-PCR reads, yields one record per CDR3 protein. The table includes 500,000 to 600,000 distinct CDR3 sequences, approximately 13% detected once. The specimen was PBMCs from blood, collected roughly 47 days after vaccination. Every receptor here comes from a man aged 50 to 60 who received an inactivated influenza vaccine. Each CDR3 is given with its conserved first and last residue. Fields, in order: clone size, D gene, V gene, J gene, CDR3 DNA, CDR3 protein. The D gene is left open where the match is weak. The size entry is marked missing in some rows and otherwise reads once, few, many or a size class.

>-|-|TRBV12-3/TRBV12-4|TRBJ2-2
TGTGCCAGCAGCTCCGGACTACCAAACACCGGGGAGCTGTTTTTT
CASSSGLPNTGELFF
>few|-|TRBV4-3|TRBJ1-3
TGCGCCAGCAGCCAAGATTGGGGAGGCTCTGGAAACACCATATATTTT
CASSQDWGGSGNTIYF
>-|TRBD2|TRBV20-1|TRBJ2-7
TGCAGTGCTCTGAATCCTGGTGGGAGCGGGAGGTCCTACGAGCAGTACTTC
CSALNPGGSGRSYEQYF
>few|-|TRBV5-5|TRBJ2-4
TGTGCCAGCACCCCCCTAGCCAAAAACATTCAGTACTTC
CASTPLAKNIQYF
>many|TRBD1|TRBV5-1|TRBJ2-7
TGCGCCAGCAGCCTAGGACAGGGCTTAGGGTACGAGCAGTACTTC
CASSLGQGLGYEQYF
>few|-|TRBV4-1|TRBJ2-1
TGCGCCAGCAGCCAAGATCAGTGGAATGAGCAGTTCTTC
CASSQDQWNEQFF
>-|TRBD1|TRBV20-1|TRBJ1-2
TGCAGTGCTACGTACCGGACAGGGGGCTATGGCTACACCTTC
CSATYRTGGYGYTF
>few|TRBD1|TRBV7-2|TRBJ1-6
TGTGCCAGCAGTAACCCCTATCGGACAGGGGGCGAGTCACCCCTCCACTTT
CASSNPYRTGGESPLHF
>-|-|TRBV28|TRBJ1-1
TGTGCCAGCAGTTTAACCGAGTACACTGAAGCTTTCTTT
CASSLTEYTEAFF
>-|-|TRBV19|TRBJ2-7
TGTGCCAGTAGTATAGATGGTGCATCCCGGGACCTCGAGCAGTACTTC
CASSIDGASRDLEQYF
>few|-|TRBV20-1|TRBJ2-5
TGCAGTGCTAGAAGGGACACCTCCCTGGGGACCCAGTACTTC
CSARRDTSLGTQYF
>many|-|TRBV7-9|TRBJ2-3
TGTGCCAGCAGTCTGGACTCCCTAGAGGGGCAGTATTTT
CASSLDSLEGQYF
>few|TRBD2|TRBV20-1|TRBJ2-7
TGCAGTGCTAGAGATGCTAGCGGGGGCCTCCACGAGCAGTACTTC
CSARDASGGLHEQYF
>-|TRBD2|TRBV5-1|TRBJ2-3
TGCGCCAGCAGCCGCACTAGCGGGGGGCGCACAGATACGCAGTATTTT
CASSRTSGGRTDTQYF
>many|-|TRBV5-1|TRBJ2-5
TGCGCCAGCAGACGGGACATCATCGAGACCCAGTACTTC
CASRRDIIETQYF
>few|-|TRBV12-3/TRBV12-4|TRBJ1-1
TGTGCCAGCAGTTTAATGGGAGGGGCTGAAGCTTTCTTT
CASSLMGGAEAFF
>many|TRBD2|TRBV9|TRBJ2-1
TGTGCCAGCAGCCCCACCAGCGGGAACTACAATGAGCAGTTCTTC
CASSPTSGNYNEQFF
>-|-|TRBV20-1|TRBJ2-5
TGCAGTGCTTCTCCCGGGGCTGAGACCCAGTACTTC
CSASPGAETQYF
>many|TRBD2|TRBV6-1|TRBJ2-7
TGTGCCAGCAGGGGTAGCGGGATCTCCTACGAGCAGTACTTC
CASRGSGISYEQYF
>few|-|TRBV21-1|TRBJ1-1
TGTGCCAGCAGCAAAGAATGGGAGTGCGTCTTCACTGAAGCTTTCTTT
CASSKEWECVFTEAFF
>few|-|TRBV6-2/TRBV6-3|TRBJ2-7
TGTGCCAGCAGTCCGCGAGGGGGGCTCTACGAGCAGTACTTC
CASSPRGGLYEQYF
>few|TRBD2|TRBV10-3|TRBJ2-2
TGTGCCATCAGCCTGACTAGCGGGGGGCCGAACACCGGGGAGCTGTTTTTT
CAISLTSGGPNTGELFF
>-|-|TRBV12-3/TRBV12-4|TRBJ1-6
TGTGCCAGCAGCCCGACACAGGGTTCTGTCTCACCCCTCCACTTT
CASSPTQGSVSPLHF
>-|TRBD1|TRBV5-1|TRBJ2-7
TGCGCCAGCAGCTTGCCATCGTCCGGGACAGGGGTGTACGAGCAGTACTTC
CASSLPSSGTGVYEQYF
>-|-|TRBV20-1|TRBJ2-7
TGCAGTGCTAGCCGCGGGAACGAGCAGTACTTC
CSASRGNEQYF
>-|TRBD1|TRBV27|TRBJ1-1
TGTGCCAGCAGTTTATTCAGGGGGGGAATGAACACTGAAGCTTTCTTT
CASSLFRGGMNTEAFF
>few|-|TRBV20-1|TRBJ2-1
TGCAGTGCTACGGGAGACTCCTACAATGAGCAGTTCTTC
CSATGDSYNEQFF
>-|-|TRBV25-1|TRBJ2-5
TGTGCCAGCAGTGAACCCAACCAAGAGACCCAGTACTTC
CASSEPNQETQYF